This TCR beta chain was recorded in a study of metastatic and nonmetastatic thyroid tumors (TCRdb year 2020). With regard to the full study: Repertoires from peripheral blood and from tumor or nodule tissue samples of malignant and benign thyroid patients were compared.

Libraries were made using PCR. The sequencer listed for this sample is Illumina HiSeq 4000. The TCR beta-chain CDR3 region of each patient was profiled by high-throughput sequencing. The authors' analysis ran thus. The researchers built a classifier to tell apart papillary thyroid cancer patients with distant metastasis, based on CDR3 differences among clinicopathological groups. Repertoire diversity was assessed with the Shannon index, and tumor-blood repertoire similarity with the Morisita-Horn index. In-frame beta chains were kept once TCRdb had trimmed the public reads at Q25 with fastp and called clones with MiXCR. TCRdb assigned the V and J calls; the authors' analysis was not used. The sample yields over 6,000 clones; roughly 29% were counted once. Jointly, the top ten make up roughly 19% of the sample. V is cut by 6 bases and J by 6 bases, and the space between the germline ends is 11 bases. The CDR3 sequence holds 13 residues, the cysteine and phenylalanine included. Just CDR3 DNA is preserved here, 39 bases in frame from base 1. Based on the germline V gene, the CDR1 and CDR2 sequences are MNHNS and SASEGT.

This clone was seen more than once but under ten times. Its antigen is currently not known. There are no base qualities to consult, and no much larger clone falls within one base. Before undergoing thyroid surgery, none of the patients had been given any kind of treatment. Using T-cell receptor beta sequencing, the study looked back at clinical samples from patients collected from about 2011 to 2018. Paper-wide results and their limitations: In both blood and tumor samples, TCR beta diversity was reported to be significantly higher in malignant tumors than in benign nodules.

The sequencing input was tumor tissue. The sequence was obtained from a female donor with papillary thyroid cancer or a benign thyroid nodule (not recorded which). Some clones in this sample may be carry-over from other donors' samples. The V gene is TRBV6-1 and the J gene is TRBJ2-2; the D gene is unclear. The CDR3 protein: CASSPPPAGELFF. The nucleotides read TGTGCCAGCAGCCCCCCCCCCGCCGGGGAGCTGTTTTTT.